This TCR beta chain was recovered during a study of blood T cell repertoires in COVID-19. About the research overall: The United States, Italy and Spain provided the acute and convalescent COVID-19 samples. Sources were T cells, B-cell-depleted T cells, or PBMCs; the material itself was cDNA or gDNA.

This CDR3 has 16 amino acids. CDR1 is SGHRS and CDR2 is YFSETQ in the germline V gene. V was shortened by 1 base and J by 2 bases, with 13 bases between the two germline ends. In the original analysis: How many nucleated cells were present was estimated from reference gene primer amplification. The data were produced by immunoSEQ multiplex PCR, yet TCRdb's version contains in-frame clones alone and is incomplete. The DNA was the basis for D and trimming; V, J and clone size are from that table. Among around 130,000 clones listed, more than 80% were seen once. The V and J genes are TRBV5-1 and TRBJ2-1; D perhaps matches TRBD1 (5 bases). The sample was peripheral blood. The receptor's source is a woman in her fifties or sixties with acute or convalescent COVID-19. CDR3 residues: CASSLPRVSPYNEQFF. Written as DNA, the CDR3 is TGCGCCAGCAGCTTGCCCAGGGTCTCCCCCTACAATGAGCAGTTCTTC.